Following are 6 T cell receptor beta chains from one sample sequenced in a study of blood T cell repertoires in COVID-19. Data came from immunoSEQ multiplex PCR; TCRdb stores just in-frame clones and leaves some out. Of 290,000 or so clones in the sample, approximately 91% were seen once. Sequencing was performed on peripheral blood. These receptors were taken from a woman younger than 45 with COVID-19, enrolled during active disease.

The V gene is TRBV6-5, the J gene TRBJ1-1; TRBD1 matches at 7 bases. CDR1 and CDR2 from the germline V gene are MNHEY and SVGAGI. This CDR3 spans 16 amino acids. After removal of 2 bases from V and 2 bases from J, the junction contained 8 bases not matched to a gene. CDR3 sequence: CASSYHPGTANTEAFF. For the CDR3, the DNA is TGTGCCAGCAGTTACCATCCCGGGACAGCTAACACTGAAGCTTTCTTT.

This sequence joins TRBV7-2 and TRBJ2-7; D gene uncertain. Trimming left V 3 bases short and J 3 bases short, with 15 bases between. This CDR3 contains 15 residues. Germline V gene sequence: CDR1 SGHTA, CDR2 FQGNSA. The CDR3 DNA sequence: TGTGCCAGCAGCTTCTTTTCAGGATATATCTACGAGCAGTACTTC. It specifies CASSFFSGYIYEQYF.

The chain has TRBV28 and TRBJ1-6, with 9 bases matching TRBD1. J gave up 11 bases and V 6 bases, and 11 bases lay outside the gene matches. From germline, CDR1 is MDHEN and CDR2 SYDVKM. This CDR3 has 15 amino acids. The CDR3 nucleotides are TGTGCCAGCAGCCATGGACAGGGGTTACCTACACCCCTCCACTTT. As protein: CASSHGQGLPTPLHF.

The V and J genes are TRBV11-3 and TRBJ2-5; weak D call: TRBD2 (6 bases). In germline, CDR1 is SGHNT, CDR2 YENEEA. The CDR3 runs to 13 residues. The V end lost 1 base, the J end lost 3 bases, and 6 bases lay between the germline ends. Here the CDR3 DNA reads TGTGCCAGCAGCTTAGGGGGGGAAGAGACCCAGTACTTC. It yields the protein CASSLGGEETQYF. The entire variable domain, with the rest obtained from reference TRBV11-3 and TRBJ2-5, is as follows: EAGVVQSPRYKIIEKKQPVAFWCNPISGHNTLYWYLQNLGQGPELLIRYENEEAVDDSQLPKDRFSAERLKGVDSTLKIQPAELGDSAVYLCASSLGGEETQYFGPGTRLLVL.

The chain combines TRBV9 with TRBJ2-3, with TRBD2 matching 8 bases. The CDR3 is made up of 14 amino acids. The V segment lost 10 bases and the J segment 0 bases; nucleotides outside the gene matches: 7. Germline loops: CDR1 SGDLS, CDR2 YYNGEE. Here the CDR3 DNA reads TGTGCCTCGGGGGGGCAGGTCAGCACAGATACGCAGTATTTT. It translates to CASGGQVSTDTQYF.

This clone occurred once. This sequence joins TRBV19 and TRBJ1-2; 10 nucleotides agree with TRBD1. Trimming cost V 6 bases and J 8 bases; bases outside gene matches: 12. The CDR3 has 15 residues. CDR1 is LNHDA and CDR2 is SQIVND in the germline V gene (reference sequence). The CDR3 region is CASRKSGQGLRGYTF. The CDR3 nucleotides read TGTGCCAGTAGAAAATCGGGACAGGGGTTACGAGGCTACACCTTC.